This TCR beta chain derives from a study of T cell changes during pregnancy in multiple sclerosis. The germline V gene encodes CDR1 GTSNPN and CDR2 SVGIG (reference sequence). V lost 4 bases to trimming and J lost 0 bases, with 16 bases between them. This CDR3 is built from 16 residues. The repertoire was sequenced with immunoSEQ multiplex PCR; TCRdb's copy has only in-frame clones and lacks some. Altogether about 100,000 clones are present, 85% to 95% being singletons, with the ten largest covering 1% to 1.5%. The sequence came from a female donor with multiple sclerosis, enrolled in a pregnancy study. The V gene is TRBV30, the J gene TRBJ1-3, with D maybe TRBD1 (5 bases). Source: peripheral blood, taken in the second trimester of pregnancy. Here the CDR3 reads CAWMGLTQSSGNTIYF. In nucleotides, the CDR3 is TGTGCCTGGATGGGACTGACTCAAAGCTCTGGAAACACCATATATTTT.